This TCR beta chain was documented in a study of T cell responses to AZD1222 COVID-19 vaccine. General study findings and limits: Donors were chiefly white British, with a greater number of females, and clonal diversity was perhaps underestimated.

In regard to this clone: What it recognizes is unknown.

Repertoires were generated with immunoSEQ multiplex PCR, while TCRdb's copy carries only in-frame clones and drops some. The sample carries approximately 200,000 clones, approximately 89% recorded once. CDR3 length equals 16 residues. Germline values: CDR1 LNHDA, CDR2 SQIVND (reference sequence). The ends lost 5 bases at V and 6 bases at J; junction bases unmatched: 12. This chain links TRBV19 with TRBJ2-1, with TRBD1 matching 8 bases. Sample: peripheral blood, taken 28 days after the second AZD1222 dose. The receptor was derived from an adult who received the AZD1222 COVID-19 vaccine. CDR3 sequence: CASSPILGQGPNEQFF. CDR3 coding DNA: TGTGCCAGTAGTCCCATCCTAGGACAGGGACCCAATGAGCAGTTCTTC.